The present TCR beta chain was sequenced within a study of identifying expanded T cells in peripheral blood. As regards this clone: Its antigen is not known.

Measured with immunoSEQ multiplex PCR; TCRdb has only the in-frame clones, and not every one. The sample has tens of thousands of clones, around 89% seen once. During the collection period, no donor immune events like infections were recorded. Trimming took off 2 bases at V and 4 bases at J, with 14 bases between the two ends. CDR3 length equals 15 residues. From germline, CDR1 is MNHEY and CDR2 SMNVEV (reference sequence). Study-level findings and limits: Across healthy donors, higher total template counts meant significantly greater roughly two-week count variance. Technical replicates showed about 1.1 changed clones; about 2 weeks roughly 16; four weeks 19.

This sequence was found in a person aged 18-70 years in good health. The chain couples TRBV27 to TRBJ1-2; D is unresolved. The sample comprised blood. The CDR3 spells CASSLTGLGPYGYTF. The DNA for the CDR3 is TGTGCCAGCAGTTTAACCGGCCTGGGTCCCTATGGCTACACCTTC.